This paragraph covers one TCR beta chain sequence. Its antigen is undetermined. The record originates from a study of radiotherapy plus CTLA-4 blockade in lung cancer. The assay was immunoSEQ multiplex PCR, and TCRdb's table has in-frame clones only and misses some. This table has tens of thousands of clones, 65% to 80% appearing once. Findings and caveats of the study: Expansion of tumor-derived TCR clones was observed in blood after radiotherapy plus ipilimumab.

The germline V gene has CDR1 SGHRS and CDR2 YFSETQ. The trim removed 4 bases at V and 0 bases at J, leaving 7 bases unmatched. The CDR3 totals 19 residues. The chain employs TRBV5-1 and TRBJ2-1; the match to TRBD2 covers 16 bases. This TCR was recovered from a human donor with non-small cell lung cancer whose response to radiotherapy plus ipilimumab could not be evaluated. The material was peripheral blood, obtained from a patient treated with radiotherapy plus ipilimumab. CDR3: CASSPGTSGGVSSYNEQFF. Here the CDR3 DNA reads TGCGCCAGCAGCCCCGGGACTAGCGGGGGGGTGAGCTCCTACAATGAGCAGTTCTTC. The whole variable domain, filled in from reference TRBV5-1 and TRBJ2-1, reads KAGVTQTPRYLIKTRGQQVTLSCSPISGHRSVSWYQQTPGQGLQFLFEYFSETQRNKGNFPGRFSGRQFSNSRSEMNVSTLELGDSALYLCASSPGTSGGVSSYNEQFFGPGTRLTVL.